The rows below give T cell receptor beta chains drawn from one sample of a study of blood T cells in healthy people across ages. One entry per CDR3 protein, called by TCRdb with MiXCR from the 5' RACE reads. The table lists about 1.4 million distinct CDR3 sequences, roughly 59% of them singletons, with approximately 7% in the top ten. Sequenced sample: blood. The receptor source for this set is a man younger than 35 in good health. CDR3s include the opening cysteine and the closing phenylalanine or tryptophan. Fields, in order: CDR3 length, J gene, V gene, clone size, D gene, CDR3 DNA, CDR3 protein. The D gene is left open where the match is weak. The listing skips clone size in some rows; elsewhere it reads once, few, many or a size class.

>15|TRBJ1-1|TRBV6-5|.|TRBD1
TGTGCCAGCAGTTACTCGACAGGGGTTTGCACTGAAGCTTTCTTT
CASSYSTGVCTEAFF
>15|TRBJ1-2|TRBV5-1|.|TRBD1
TGCGCCAGCAGCCCGTACAGGGGAGACACGGGTGGCTACACCTTC
CASSPYRGDTGGYTF
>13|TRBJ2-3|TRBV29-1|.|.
TGCAGCGGGATAGTGCGTCCCACAGATACGCAGTATTTT
CSGIVRPTDTQYF
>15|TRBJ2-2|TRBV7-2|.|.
TGTGCCAGCAGCAGGGCCAGAGCACACACCGGGGAGCTGTTTTTT
CASSRARAHTGELFF
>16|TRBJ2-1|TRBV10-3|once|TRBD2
TGTGCCATCAGTGAGAGCGGGGGGGCCTCCTACAATGAGCAGTTCTTC
CAISESGGASYNEQFF
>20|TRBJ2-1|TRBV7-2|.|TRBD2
TGTGCCAGCAGCCCCCTGGGAGGGGCTAGCGGGAGTAGCCCCTCCAATGAGCAGTTCTTC
CASSPLGGASGSSPSNEQFF
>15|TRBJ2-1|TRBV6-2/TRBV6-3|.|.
TGTGCCAGCAGTAGCCACCGGGTTAATAACAATGAGCAGTTCTTC
CASSSHRVNNNEQFF
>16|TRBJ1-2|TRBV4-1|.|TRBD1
TGCGCCAGCAGCCCAAATCCGGGACAGGACGGCTATGGCTACACCTTC
CASSPNPGQDGYGYTF
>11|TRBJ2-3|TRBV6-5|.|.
TGTGCCAGCAGTACGGAGATTTCGCAGTATTTT
CASSTEISQYF
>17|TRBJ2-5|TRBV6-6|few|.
TGTGCCAGCAGTTACCGGTCTCGGGTCACAGAAAGTAGAGCCCAGTACTTC
CASSYRSRVTESRAQYF
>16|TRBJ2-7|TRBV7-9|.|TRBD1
TGTGCCAGCAGCCCACCTTTATACAGGGGTGACTACGAGCAGTACTTC
CASSPPLYRGDYEQYF
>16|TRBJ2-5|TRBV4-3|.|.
TGCGCCAGCAGCCAAGATTTCAGCACGCATGGCCTGGAGCAGTACTTC
CASSQDFSTHGLEQYF
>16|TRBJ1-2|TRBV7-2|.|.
TGTGCCAGCAGCTTAGATGGGGCAGGACTTTTCGGGGGCTACACCTTC
CASSLDGAGLFGGYTF
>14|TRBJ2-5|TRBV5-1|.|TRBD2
TGCGCCAGCAGCCCCGGACTAGCATGGGAGACCCAGTACTTC
CASSPGLAWETQYF
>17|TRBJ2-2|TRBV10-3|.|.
TGTGCCATCCGTGGTGGACAGTTCACCCAGGGCACCGGGGAGCTGTTTTTT
CAIRGGQFTQGTGELFF
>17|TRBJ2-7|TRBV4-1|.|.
TGCGCCAGCAGCCCAGACCCCGTAGGGGGTTTAGTCTACGAGCAGTACTTC
CASSPDPVGGLVYEQYF
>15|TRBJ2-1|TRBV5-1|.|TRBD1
TGCGCCAGAAGCTTGGACAGGATTTCCTACAATGAGCAGTTCTTC
CARSLDRISYNEQFF
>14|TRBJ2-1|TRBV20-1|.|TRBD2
TGCAGTGCTAGGGAGACCGGGACTAGGTATGAGCAGTTCTTC
CSARETGTRYEQFF
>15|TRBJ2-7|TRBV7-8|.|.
TGTGCCAGCAGCTTAGCTCCGCAGGAGGTTGACGAGCAGTACTTC
CASSLAPQEVDEQYF
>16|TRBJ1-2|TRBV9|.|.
TGTGCCAGCAGCGGTCCAGGGATGCACGGGGACTATGGCTACACCTTC
CASSGPGMHGDYGYTF
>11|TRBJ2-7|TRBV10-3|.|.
TGTGCCATCAGTGGGCTACGGGAGCAGTACTTC
CAISGLREQYF
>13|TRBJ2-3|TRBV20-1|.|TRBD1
TGCAGGGGATCCGACAGGGGGCAAGATACGCAGTATTTT
CRGSDRGQDTQYF
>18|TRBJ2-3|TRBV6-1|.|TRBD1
TGTGCCAGCAGACCCACATTCGACAGGGGCCAGATCACAGATACGCAGTATTTT
CASRPTFDRGQITDTQYF
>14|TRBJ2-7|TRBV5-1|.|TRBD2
TGCGCCAGCACCGACACTAGCGGTTACTACGAGCAGTACTTC
CASTDTSGYYEQYF
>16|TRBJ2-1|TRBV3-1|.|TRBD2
TGTGCCAGCAGCCAAGATTTAGCGGGGGGGAGTGATGAGCAGTTCTTC
CASSQDLAGGSDEQFF
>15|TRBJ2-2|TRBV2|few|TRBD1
TGTGCCAGCCTGGGACACAGGGGAAACACCGGGGAGCTGTTTTTT
CASLGHRGNTGELFF
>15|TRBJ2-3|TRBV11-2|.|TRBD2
TGTGCCAGCAGCATACTAGCGCTTAGCACAGATACGCAGTATTTT
CASSILALSTDTQYF
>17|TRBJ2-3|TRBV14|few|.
TGTGCCAGCAGCCAAGATGGTACACGCGGGGTTGGAGATACGCAGTATTTT
CASSQDGTRGVGDTQYF
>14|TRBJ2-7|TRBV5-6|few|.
TGTGCCAGCAGCTTAGGTCTGGGGGCCTACGAGCAGTACTTC
CASSLGLGAYEQYF
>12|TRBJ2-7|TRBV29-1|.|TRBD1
TGCAGCGTCCAGAGGGGGCCATACGAGCAGTACTTC
CSVQRGPYEQYF
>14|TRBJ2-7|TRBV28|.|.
TGTGCCAGCAGTTTGATGGGCAGGGGCTACGAGCAGTACTTC
CASSLMGRGYEQYF
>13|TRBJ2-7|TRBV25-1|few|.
TGTGCCAGCGGACCCCAAGTTATGGACGAGCAGTACTTC
CASGPQVMDEQYF
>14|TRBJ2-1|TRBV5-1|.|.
TGCGCCAGCAGCTCGTCCTTAGGGCGCAATGAGCAGTTCTTC
CASSSSLGRNEQFF
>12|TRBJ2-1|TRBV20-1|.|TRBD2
TGCAGTGCTAGACTAGCGGGAGGTGAGCAGTTCTTC
CSARLAGGEQFF
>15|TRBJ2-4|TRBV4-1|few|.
TGCGCCAGCAGCCTCAACAGCGCCAGGGTGGACATTCAGTACTTC
CASSLNSARVDIQYF
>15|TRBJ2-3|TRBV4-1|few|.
TGCGCCAGCAGCCCTGTCGGACTGTCATCAGATACGCAGTATTTT
CASSPVGLSSDTQYF
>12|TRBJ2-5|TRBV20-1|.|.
TGCAGTGCCAAAATTAGTACGGAGACCCAGTACTTC
CSAKISTETQYF
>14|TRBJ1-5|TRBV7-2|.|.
TGTGCCAGCAGGCGAGACTTGGTTAATCAGCCCCAGCATTTT
CASRRDLVNQPQHF
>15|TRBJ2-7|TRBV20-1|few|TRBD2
TGCAGTGCTAGAGACCGGGACTACGCCTCCTACGAGCAGTACTTC
CSARDRDYASYEQYF
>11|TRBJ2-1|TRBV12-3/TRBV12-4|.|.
TGTGCCAGCACCATGAACAATGAGCAGTTCTTC
CASTMNNEQFF
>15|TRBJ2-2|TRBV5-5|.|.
TGTGCCAGCAGCCCTGAGGTTAGGGTTCCCGGGGAGCTGTTTTTT
CASSPEVRVPGELFF
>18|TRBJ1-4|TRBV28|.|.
TGTGCCAGCAGTTTAGAGGTACGCAGCCTCTCTGCTAATGAAAAACTGTTTTTT
CASSLEVRSLSANEKLFF
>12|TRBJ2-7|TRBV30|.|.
TGTGCCTGGAAATACGGACTCTACGAGCAGTACTTC
CAWKYGLYEQYF
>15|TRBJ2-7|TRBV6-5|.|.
TGTGCCAGCAGTTACCTCGGGGGCACAGACAATGAGCAGTACTTC
CASSYLGGTDNEQYF
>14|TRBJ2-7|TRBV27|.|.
TGTGCCAGCAGTTTAGTCCCCGGTCTCTACGAGCAGTACTTC
CASSLVPGLYEQYF
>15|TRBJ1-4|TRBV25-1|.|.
TGTGCCAGCAGTGACCCTTTGGGCCCTAATGAAAAACTGTTTTTT
CASSDPLGPNEKLFF
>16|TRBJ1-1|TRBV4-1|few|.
TGCGCCAGCAGCCAAGGTCTCGGACCCATGAACACTGAAGCTTTCTTT
CASSQGLGPMNTEAFF
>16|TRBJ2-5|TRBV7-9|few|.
TGTGCCAGCAGCTTACAGGATCGTCGGTTTTTAGAGACCCAGTACTTC
CASSLQDRRFLETQYF
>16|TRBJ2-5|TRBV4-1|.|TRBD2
TGCGCCAGCAGCCAAGTGACTAGCGGGGGTAAAGAGACCCAGTACTTC
CASSQVTSGGKETQYF
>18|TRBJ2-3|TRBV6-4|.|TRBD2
TGTGCCAGCAGTGACTGGGGTCTAGCGGGTATGTTGACAGATACGCAGTATTTT
CASSDWGLAGMLTDTQYF
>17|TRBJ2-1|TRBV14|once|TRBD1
TGTGCCAGCAGCCACCTCAGATCGGGGACAGGTAACAATGAGCAGTTCTTC
CASSHLRSGTGNNEQFF